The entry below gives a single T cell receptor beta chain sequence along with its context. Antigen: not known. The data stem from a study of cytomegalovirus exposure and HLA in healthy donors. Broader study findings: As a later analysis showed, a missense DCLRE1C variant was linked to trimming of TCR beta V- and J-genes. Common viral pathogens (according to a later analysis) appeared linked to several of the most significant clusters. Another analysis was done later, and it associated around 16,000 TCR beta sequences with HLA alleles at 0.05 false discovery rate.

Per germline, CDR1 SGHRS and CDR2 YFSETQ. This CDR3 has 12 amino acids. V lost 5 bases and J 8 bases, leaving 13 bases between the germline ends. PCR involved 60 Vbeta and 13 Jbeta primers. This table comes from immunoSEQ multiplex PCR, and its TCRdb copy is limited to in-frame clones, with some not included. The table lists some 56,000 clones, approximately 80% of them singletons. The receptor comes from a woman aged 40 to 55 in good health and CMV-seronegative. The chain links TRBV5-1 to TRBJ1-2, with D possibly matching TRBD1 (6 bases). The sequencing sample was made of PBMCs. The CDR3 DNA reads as TGCGCCAGCAGATACAGGGAAGGGGGCTACACCTTC. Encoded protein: CASRYREGGYTF. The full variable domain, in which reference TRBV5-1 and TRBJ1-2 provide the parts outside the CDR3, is KAGVTQTPRYLIKTRGQQVTLSCSPISGHRSVSWYQQTPGQGLQFLFEYFSETQRNKGNFPGRFSGRQFSNSRSEMNVSTLELGDSALYLCASRYREGGYTFGSGTRLTVV.